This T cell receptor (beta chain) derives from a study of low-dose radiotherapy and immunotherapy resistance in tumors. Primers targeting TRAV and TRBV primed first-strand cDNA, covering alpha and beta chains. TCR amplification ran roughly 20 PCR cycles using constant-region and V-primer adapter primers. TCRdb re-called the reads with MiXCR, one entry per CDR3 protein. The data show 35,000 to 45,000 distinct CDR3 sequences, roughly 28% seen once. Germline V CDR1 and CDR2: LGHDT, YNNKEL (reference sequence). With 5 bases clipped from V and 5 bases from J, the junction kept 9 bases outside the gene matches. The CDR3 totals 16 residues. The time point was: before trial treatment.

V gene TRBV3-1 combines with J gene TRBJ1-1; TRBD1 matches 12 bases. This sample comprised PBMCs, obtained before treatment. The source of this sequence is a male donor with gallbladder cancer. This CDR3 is CASSYRDRGRNTEAFF. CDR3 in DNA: TGTGCCAGCAGCTACCGGGACAGGGGGCGAAATACTGAAGCTTTCTTT.